These 29 T cell receptor beta chains share one sample of origin, sequenced in a study of cytomegalovirus exposure and HLA in healthy donors. Assay: immunoSEQ multiplex PCR; the TCRdb copy retains only in-frame clones and omits some. This table holds about 150,000 clones, approximately 86% found once. Material for sequencing was PBMCs. These receptors originate from a human donor in good health.

This clone was seen a handful of times. This rearrangement joins TRBV19 to TRBJ2-7; D not certain. The germline V gene has CDR1 LNHDA and CDR2 SQIVND (reference sequence). The ends were cut back, 4 bases at V and 0 bases at J, with 10 bases in the middle. The CDR3 runs to 14 residues. The CDR3 loop reads CASSKQISSYEQYF. DNA of the CDR3: TGTGCCAGTAGTAAACAGATAAGCTCCTACGAGCAGTACTTC.

This chain connects TRBV19 to TRBJ1-5, with D maybe TRBD1 (6 bases). The CDR3 consists of 13 residues. Trimming stripped 6 bases from V and 4 bases from J, with 10 bases between. The germline CDR1 and CDR2 sequences are LNHDA and SQIVND (reference sequence). The CDR3 coding sequence is TGTGCCAGTAGGGGACAAGGGAATCAGCCCCAGCATTTT. Translating it yields CASRGQGNQPQHF.

The chain links TRBV7-9 to TRBJ1-4, with 8 bases matching TRBD1. Germline V CDR1 and CDR2: SEHNR, FQNEAQ (reference sequence). Unmatched junction bases numbered 12, after V lost 4 bases and J lost 8 bases. The CDR3 consists of 16 residues. In nucleotides, the CDR3 is TGTGCCAGCAGCTCCAACGACCGGGACAGGTCCGAAAAACTGTTTTTT. Its translation: CASSSNDRDRSEKLFF. The complete variable domain, with remaining parts taken from reference TRBV7-9 and TRBJ1-4, reads DTGVSQNPRHKITKRGQNVTFRCDPISEHNRLYWYRQTLGQGPEFLTYFQNEAQLEKSRLLSDRFSAERPKGSFSTLEIQRTEQGDSAMYLCASSSNDRDRSEKLFFGSGTQLSVL.

This clone was detected only once. The chain couples TRBV9 to TRBJ2-3; 13 bases fit TRBD2. The ends lost 4 bases at V and 3 bases at J; junction bases unmatched: 8. The CDR3 spans 17 residues. CDR1 and CDR2 from the germline V gene are SGDLS and YYNGEE. The DNA of the CDR3 is TGTGCCAGCAGCCAGGGACTAGCGGGGATAGGTACAGATACGCAGTATTTT. Protein product: CASSQGLAGIGTDTQYF. Combining the CDR3 with reference TRBV9 and TRBJ2-3 gives the whole variable domain DSGVTQTPKHLITATGQRVTLRCSPRSGDLSVYWYQQSLDQGLQFLIQYYNGEERAKGNILERFSAQQFPDLHSELNLSSLELGDSALYFCASSQGLAGIGTDTQYFGPGTRLTVL.

In DNA, the CDR3 is TGCGCCAGCAGCCAAGCACGGGGAACTAGCACAGATACGCAGTATTTT. Translated, it gives CASSQARGTSTDTQYF. The chain uses TRBV4-1 and TRBJ2-3; maybe TRBD2 (5 bases). The CDR3 spans 16 residues. Trimming removed 1 base at V and 0 bases at J, with 11 bases between. Per the germline V gene, CDR1 is MGHRA and CDR2 is YSYEKL.

The chain has TRBV7-2 and TRBJ2-2, with unresolved D. This CDR3 spans 14 amino acids. Looked up from germline, CDR1 is SGHTA and CDR2 is FQGNSA. V dropped 2 bases and J dropped 3 bases, with 7 bases sitting between them. The CDR3 DNA sequence: TGTGCCAGCAGCTTACTCTCGTACACCGGGGAGCTGTTTTTT. Amino acids: CASSLLSYTGELFF.

This sequence joins TRBV28 and TRBJ2-6; D is possibly TRBD2 (6 bases). This CDR3 is built from 16 residues. The germline V gene has CDR1 MDHEN and CDR2 SYDVKM. The V end was cut by 6 bases, the J end by 0 bases, with 12 bases between. The CDR3 DNA follows: TGTGCCAGCAGCGGGACGGGACTCTCTGGGGCCAACGTCCTGACTTTC. Translating gives CASSGTGLSGANVLTF.

V usage is TRBV29-1 and J usage is TRBJ1-1; unclear D gene. The V gene's germline CDR1 is SQVTM and CDR2 ANQGSEA. The CDR3 has 12 amino acids. The V and J ends lost 4 bases and 1 base respectively, with 7 bases between them. CDR3 bases: TGCAGCGTTGCGCACAGGAACACTGAAGCTTTCTTT. This encodes CSVAHRNTEAFF.

The rearrangement uses TRBV6-1 and TRBJ1-2; 9 bases map to TRBD1. Germline V gene sequence: CDR1 MNHNS, CDR2 SASEGT. This CDR3 comprises 14 residues. Trimming at V came to 3 bases and at J to 6 bases, leaving 5 bases not matched to a gene. The CDR3 reads CASSDWDRVNGYTF. The CDR3 coding sequence is TGTGCCAGCAGTGACTGGGACAGGGTGAATGGCTACACCTTC.

The chain recombines TRBV7-9 with TRBJ2-3, with 8 bases that match TRBD2. With V trimmed by 5 bases and J by 4 bases, 20 bases remained unmatched. Looked up from germline, CDR1 is SEHNR and CDR2 is FQNEAQ (reference sequence). The CDR3 contains 19 residues. CDR3 DNA: TGTGCCAGCAGCCGATTAACTAGCGTGGGTAGCGGGGTCCCAGATACGCAGTATTTT. It specifies CASSRLTSVGSGVPDTQYF.

The chain employs TRBV5-1 and TRBJ1-1; TRBD1 agrees at 9 bases. This CDR3 is built from 16 residues. The germline V gene has CDR1 SGHRS and CDR2 YFSETQ. The junction had 12 bases not matched to a gene; V was cut back by 4 bases and J by 5 bases. Written as DNA, the CDR3 is TGCGCCAGCAGCACCCGGGACAGGGTAGGAAGAACTGAAGCTTTCTTT. Protein: CASSTRDRVGRTEAFF.

This rearrangement joins TRBV4-1 to TRBJ2-1, with TRBD2 matching 9 bases. This CDR3 region has 16 residues. CDR1 is MGHRA and CDR2 is YSYEKL in the germline V gene. The ends lost 2 bases at V and 8 bases at J; junction bases unmatched: 10. The CDR3 DNA reads TGCGCCAGCAGCCAAACTTTTGCTAGCGGGATCGATGAGCAGTTCTTC. Amino acid sequence: CASSQTFASGIDEQFF.

The rearrangement uses TRBV27 and TRBJ2-3; D may be TRBD1 (7 bases). Germline loops: CDR1 MNHEY, CDR2 SMNVEV (reference sequence). This CDR3 has 15 amino acids. The V gene lost 6 bases and the J gene lost 3 bases, with 16 bases spanning the gap. The CDR3 here is CASRGGQTITDTQYF. In DNA form, the CDR3 reads TGTGCCAGCAGGGGGGGACAGACTATAACAGATACGCAGTATTTT.

The V call is TRBV5-6, the J call TRBJ2-1; D perhaps matches TRBD2 (5 bases). Germline CDR1 and CDR2: SGHDT and YYEEEE. This CDR3 spans 12 amino acids. The V gene lost 1 base and the J gene lost 9 bases, with 8 bases spanning the gap. The CDR3 DNA reads as TGTGCCAGCAGCTTGAGGGAGCTTGAGCAGTTCTTC. Its translation: CASSLRELEQFF.

The rearrangement joins TRBV6-5 to TRBJ1-1; D call uncertain. Germline CDR1 MNHEY, CDR2 SVGAGI. V gave up 5 bases and J gave up 1 base, with 8 bases separating them. The CDR3 loop spans 13 amino acids. CDR3 in DNA: TGTGCCAGCAGTCGGAGCACGAACACTGAAGCTTTCTTT. It translates to CASSRSTNTEAFF.

The V gene is TRBV7-2, the J gene TRBJ2-5, with unresolved D. Germline V gene data show CDR1 as SGHTA and CDR2 as FQGNSA. The germline V and J ends were trimmed by 2 bases and 4 bases, with 11 bases remaining between them. This CDR3 has 14 residues. This CDR3 reads CASSLTLGTETQYF. In DNA, the CDR3 is TGTGCCAGCAGCTTAACCCTTGGCACAGAGACCCAGTACTTC.

This rearrangement joins TRBV5-1 to TRBJ2-5, with 7 nucleotides matching TRBD1. Germline-derived CDR1 and CDR2 are SGHRS and YFSETQ. J gave up 1 base and V 2 bases, and 5 bases lay outside the gene matches. The CDR3 has 15 residues. The CDR3 region is CASSFTGTAQETQYF. CDR3 sequence (DNA): TGCGCCAGCAGCTTTACTGGGACAGCCCAAGAGACCCAGTACTTC.

The V gene is TRBV5-8, the J gene TRBJ2-3; a possible D gene is TRBD2 (6 bases). V was cut by 0 bases and J by 4 bases, with 12 bases left in between. The CDR3 is made up of 15 amino acids. In germline, CDR1 is SGHTS, CDR2 YDEGEE. The CDR3 spells CASSLAPGEADTQYF. In nucleotides, the CDR3 is TGTGCCAGCAGCTTGGCCCCGGGAGAGGCAGATACGCAGTATTTT.

This clone was recorded once. The chain joins TRBV15 to TRBJ2-3; 9 bases line up with TRBD2. This CDR3 is 16 amino acids long. Trimming cost V 0 bases and J 5 bases; bases outside gene matches: 6. Germline V gives CDR1 LNHNV, CDR2 YYDKDF (reference sequence). CDR3 DNA: TGTGCCACCAGCAGAGAGCTAGCGGGGCGGGGAGATACGCAGTATTTT. Its translation: CATSRELAGRGDTQYF.

V is TRBV5-1 and J is TRBJ1-2; D not resolved. Germline assignment: CDR1 SGHRS and CDR2 YFSETQ. V was clipped by 2 bases and J by 8 bases, with 13 bases between them. This CDR3 spans 13 amino acids. The CDR3 loop is CASSLSREAGYTF. CDR3 nucleotides: TGCGCCAGCAGCTTATCACGGGAGGCGGGCTACACCTTC.

J is TRBJ1-2 and V is TRBV11-2; D is uncertain. V lost 2 bases to trimming and J lost 2 bases, with 6 bases between them. Germline CDR1 is SGHAT and CDR2 is FQNNGV. This CDR3 has 13 residues. This CDR3 reads CASSLKQNYGYTF. As DNA, the CDR3 is TGTGCCAGCAGCTTAAAACAGAACTATGGCTACACCTTC.

The V and J genes are TRBV28 and TRBJ2-5; TRBD1 aligns across 7 bases. Germline V gene lookup returns CDR1 MDHEN and CDR2 SYDVKM. The CDR3 covers 14 residues. V was clipped by 5 bases and J by 3 bases; unmatched bases: 6. CDR3 nucleotides: TGTGCCAGCAGTCCCCCCGGGACAGAAGAGACCCAGTACTTC. It encodes CASSPPGTEETQYF.

The rearrangement joins TRBV5-5 to TRBJ1-6; D is possibly TRBD1 (5 bases). The germline V gene encodes CDR1 SGHKS and CDR2 YYEKEE (reference sequence). This CDR3 region has 16 residues. Trimming left V 2 bases short and J 7 bases short, with 16 bases between. This chain's CDR3 is CASSLQEIGLNSPLHF. CDR3 nucleotides: TGTGCCAGCAGCTTACAGGAGATTGGCTTGAATTCACCCCTCCACTTT.

The rearrangement joins TRBV7-9 to TRBJ2-3; D is possibly TRBD1 (6 bases). Per the germline V gene, CDR1 is SEHNR and CDR2 is FQNEAQ (reference sequence). This CDR3 region has 17 residues. Trimming pared 4 bases from V and 2 bases from J, leaving 19 bases between. This CDR3 is CASSSPTDRTVTDTQYF. CDR3 sequence (DNA): TGTGCCAGCAGCTCTCCCACCGACAGGACAGTCACAGATACGCAGTATTTT.

This clone was counted only a few times. V and J are TRBV6-1 and TRBJ2-2, with 12 bases aligning to TRBD2. CDR1 and CDR2 from the germline V gene are MNHNS and SASEGT. This CDR3 spans 17 amino acids. Unmatched junction bases numbered 8, after V lost 6 bases and J lost 3 bases. The CDR3 nucleotides read TGTGCCAGCAGAGAATATTCTAGCGGGAGGGACACCGGGGAGCTGTTTTTT. Its protein product is CASREYSSGRDTGELFF.

This clone was counted a few times. The chain joins TRBV4-1 to TRBJ1-2; D gene unclear. CDR3 size: 14 residues. Trimming removed 4 bases from V and 0 bases from J, with 9 bases in between. The V gene's germline CDR1 is MGHRA and CDR2 YSYEKL. As DNA, the CDR3 is TGCGCCAGCAGCCTCCCAGGTTCTAACTATGGCTACACCTTC. Protein: CASSLPGSNYGYTF.

The sample holds one count of this clone. The CDR3 nucleotides are TGTGCCAGCAGTTTATCCCCCGCAGGGCAAGAGACCCAGTACTTC. Translating gives CASSLSPAGQETQYF. The chain employs TRBV27 and TRBJ2-5, with D maybe TRBD1 (5 bases). The CDR3 has 15 amino acids. Germline V CDR1 and CDR2: MNHEY, SMNVEV (reference sequence). Trimming cost V 0 bases and J 2 bases, with 10 bases left between them.

This clone was detected only once. The gene calls are TRBV29-1 and TRBJ2-7; a weak D match, TRBD1 (6 bases). V lost 5 bases and J 3 bases, leaving 11 bases between the germline ends. Germline V gene lookup returns CDR1 SQVTM and CDR2 ANQGSEA. This CDR3 is built from 12 residues. The CDR3 sequence is CSVSWDIYEQYF. As DNA, the CDR3 is TGCAGCGTTTCCTGGGACATCTACGAGCAGTACTTC.

This rearrangement joins TRBV5-1 to TRBJ2-6; tentative D call: TRBD1 (5 bases). Germline V gene data show CDR1 as SGHRS and CDR2 as YFSETQ. Trimming took off 4 bases at V and 1 base at J, with 12 bases between the two ends. This CDR3 has 16 amino acids. The CDR3 DNA reads TGCGCCAGCAGCGGAAGTACAGGTTCTGGGGCCAACGTCCTGACTTTC. This translates into CASSGSTGSGANVLTF.